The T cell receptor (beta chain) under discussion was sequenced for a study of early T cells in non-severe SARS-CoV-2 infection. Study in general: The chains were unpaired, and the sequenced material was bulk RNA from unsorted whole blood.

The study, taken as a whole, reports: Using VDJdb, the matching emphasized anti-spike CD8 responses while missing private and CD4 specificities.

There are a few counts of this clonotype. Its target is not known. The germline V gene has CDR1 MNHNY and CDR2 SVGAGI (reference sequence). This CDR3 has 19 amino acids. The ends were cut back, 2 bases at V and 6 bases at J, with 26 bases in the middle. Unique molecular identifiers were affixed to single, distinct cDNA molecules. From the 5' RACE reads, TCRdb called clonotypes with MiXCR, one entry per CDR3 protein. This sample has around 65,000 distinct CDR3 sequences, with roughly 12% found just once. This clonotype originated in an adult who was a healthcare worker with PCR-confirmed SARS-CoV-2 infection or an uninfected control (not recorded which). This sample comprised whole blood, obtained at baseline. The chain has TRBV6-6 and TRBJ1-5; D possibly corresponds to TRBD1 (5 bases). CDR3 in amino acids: CASSYRPTRGFPGGQPQHF. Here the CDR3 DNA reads TGTGCCAGCAGTTACCGCCCAACGAGGGGCTTCCCGGGGGGTCAGCCCCAGCATTTT.